Listed below are T cell receptor beta chains from one sample, sequenced in a study of blood T cell repertoires in COVID-19. Measured with immunoSEQ multiplex PCR; TCRdb has only the in-frame clones, and not every one. The sample records some 120,000 clones, 80% being singletons. The sequenced sample consisted of peripheral blood. Source of these receptors: a human donor in a cohort sampled during active COVID-19. The CDR3 runs from the conserved cysteine through the conserved F or W. The D gene is left open where the match is weak. Expanded clones get a size class; other rows say once, few or many, or leave the size out.

v_call: TRBV2; j_call: TRBJ2-1; clone_size: .; d_call: .; cdr3_aa: CASSVGLAPFF; cdr3_nt: TGTGCCAGCAGTGTCGGTCTAGCACCGTTCTTC
v_call: TRBV18; j_call: TRBJ2-3; clone_size: .; d_call: .; cdr3_aa: CASSPMEGTDTQYF; cdr3_nt: TGTGCCAGCTCACCAATGGAGGGGACAGATACGCAGTATTTT
v_call: TRBV7-9; j_call: TRBJ2-4; clone_size: .; d_call: .; cdr3_aa: CASSLRQAQNIQYF; cdr3_nt: TGTGCCAGCAGCCTTAGACAGGCTCAAAACATTCAGTACTTC
v_call: TRBV6-5; j_call: TRBJ2-7; clone_size: .; d_call: TRBD1; cdr3_aa: CASSSRQGGLEQYF; cdr3_nt: TGTGCCAGCAGTTCTCGACAGGGTGGCCTCGAGCAGTACTTC
v_call: TRBV5-4; j_call: TRBJ2-6; clone_size: .; d_call: .; cdr3_aa: CASSGQQGLGGANVLTF; cdr3_nt: TGTGCCAGCAGCGGCCAGCAGGGATTGGGGGGGGCCAACGTCCTGACTTTC
v_call: TRBV11-2; j_call: TRBJ2-5; clone_size: few; d_call: .; cdr3_aa: CASSLATQETQYF; cdr3_nt: TGTGCCAGCAGCTTGGCCACCCAGGAGACCCAGTACTTC
v_call: TRBV7-7; j_call: TRBJ2-1; clone_size: .; d_call: TRBD1; cdr3_aa: CASSLGPTGFNEQFF; cdr3_nt: TGTGCTAGCAGCTTAGGCCCGACAGGGTTCAATGAGCAGTTCTTC
v_call: TRBV19; j_call: TRBJ1-5; clone_size: few; d_call: .; cdr3_aa: CASNVDRNNQPQHF; cdr3_nt: TGTGCCAGTAATGTGGACAGAAATAATCAGCCCCAGCATTTT
v_call: TRBV6-5; j_call: TRBJ1-5; clone_size: .; d_call: TRBD1; cdr3_aa: CASRETGSGQPQHF; cdr3_nt: TGTGCCAGCAGGGAGACAGGGTCGGGGCAGCCCCAGCATTTT
v_call: TRBV5-4; j_call: TRBJ2-5; clone_size: .; d_call: .; cdr3_aa: CASSGQQGETQYF; cdr3_nt: TGTGCCAGCAGCGGACAGCAAGGGGAGACCCAGTACTTC
v_call: TRBV10-3; j_call: TRBJ1-1; clone_size: once; d_call: .; cdr3_aa: CAISESIFQGVIAQNTEAFF; cdr3_nt: TGTGCCATCAGTGAGTCGATTTTCCAGGGTGTAATTGCTCAGAACACTGAAGCTTTCTTT
v_call: TRBV7-2; j_call: TRBJ2-7; clone_size: few; d_call: .; cdr3_aa: CASSLGSESSYEQYF; cdr3_nt: TGTGCCAGCAGCTTAGGGTCGGAGAGCTCCTACGAGCAGTACTTC
v_call: TRBV6-4; j_call: TRBJ1-4; clone_size: .; d_call: .; cdr3_aa: CASSPTGGRGKLFF; cdr3_nt: TGTGCCAGCAGTCCAACGGGGGGGAGAGGAAAACTGTTTTTT
v_call: TRBV7-2; j_call: TRBJ2-1; clone_size: .; d_call: .; cdr3_aa: CASSLGSTRNEQFF; cdr3_nt: TGTGCCAGCAGCTTAGGTTCGACTCGAAATGAGCAGTTCTTC
v_call: TRBV28; j_call: TRBJ2-1; clone_size: .; d_call: TRBD2; cdr3_aa: CASSFLAGAFNEQFF; cdr3_nt: TGTGCCAGCAGTTTCCTAGCGGGAGCTTTTAATGAGCAGTTCTTC
v_call: TRBV19; j_call: TRBJ2-5; clone_size: few; d_call: TRBD2; cdr3_aa: CASSNRGLAGRSETQYF; cdr3_nt: TGTGCCAGTAGTAACCGGGGGCTAGCGGGAAGATCGGAGACCCAGTACTTC
v_call: TRBV28; j_call: TRBJ2-7; clone_size: .; d_call: .; cdr3_aa: CASSTSTAASSYEQYF; cdr3_nt: TGTGCCAGCAGCACCTCCACGGCGGCGAGCTCCTACGAGCAGTACTTC
v_call: TRBV18; j_call: TRBJ2-3; clone_size: .; d_call: TRBD1; cdr3_aa: CASSPGQITDTQYF; cdr3_nt: TGTGCCAGCTCGCCGGGACAGATCACAGATACGCAGTATTTT
v_call: TRBV9; j_call: TRBJ1-5; clone_size: few; d_call: .; cdr3_aa: CASSVGQGSGQPQHF; cdr3_nt: TGTGCCAGCAGCGTAGGGCAAGGGAGCGGCCAGCCCCAGCATTTT
v_call: TRBV12-3/TRBV12-4; j_call: TRBJ2-4; clone_size: .; d_call: .; cdr3_aa: CASSIDRNIQYF; cdr3_nt: TGTGCCAGCAGTATAGACAGAAACATTCAGTACTTC
v_call: TRBV24-1; j_call: TRBJ2-1; clone_size: few; d_call: .; cdr3_aa: CATSDPTRSSNEQFF; cdr3_nt: TGTGCCACCAGTGACCCGACTCGGAGCTCCAACGAGCAGTTCTTC
v_call: TRBV7-8; j_call: TRBJ1-1; clone_size: .; d_call: .; cdr3_aa: CASSFQGLEAFF; cdr3_nt: TGTGCCAGCAGCTTTCAGGGCTTGGAAGCTTTCTTT
v_call: TRBV6-5; j_call: TRBJ1-3; clone_size: .; d_call: TRBD1; cdr3_aa: CASSSGGDPGNTIYF; cdr3_nt: TGTGCCAGCAGTTCAGGGGGCGATCCTGGAAACACCATATATTTT
v_call: TRBV6-5; j_call: TRBJ1-1; clone_size: .; d_call: .; cdr3_aa: CASSYSRVSTEAFF; cdr3_nt: TGTGCCAGCAGTTACTCCAGGGTCTCAACTGAAGCTTTCTTT
v_call: TRBV7-3; j_call: TRBJ2-3; clone_size: .; d_call: TRBD2; cdr3_aa: CASSLAGGPADTQYF; cdr3_nt: TGTGCCAGCAGCTTAGCGGGAGGGCCAGCAGATACGCAGTATTTT
v_call: TRBV10-2; j_call: TRBJ2-1; clone_size: .; d_call: .; cdr3_aa: CASSAPTGHPYNEQFF; cdr3_nt: TGCGCCAGCAGTGCGCCAACAGGGCACCCCTACAATGAGCAGTTCTTC
v_call: TRBV11-3; j_call: TRBJ1-1; clone_size: .; d_call: .; cdr3_aa: CASSKGHSGMNTEAFF; cdr3_nt: TGTGCCAGCAGCAAGGGACACTCGGGCATGAACACTGAAGCTTTCTTT
v_call: TRBV29-1; j_call: TRBJ2-3; clone_size: .; d_call: TRBD1; cdr3_aa: CSAVGTGGSDTQYF; cdr3_nt: TGCAGCGCCGTCGGGACAGGGGGCTCTGATACGCAGTATTTT
v_call: TRBV14; j_call: TRBJ1-6; clone_size: .; d_call: TRBD1; cdr3_aa: CASSQRTGRNSPLHF; cdr3_nt: TGTGCCAGCAGCCAGCGGACAGGGAGGAATTCACCCCTCCACTTT
v_call: TRBV13; j_call: TRBJ2-1; clone_size: few; d_call: .; cdr3_aa: CASRSTGYSVSEQFF; cdr3_nt: TGTGCCAGCAGATCTACAGGCTACTCTGTTTCCGAGCAGTTCTTC
v_call: TRBV5-4; j_call: TRBJ1-1; clone_size: .; d_call: .; cdr3_aa: CASSGTIRNTEAFF; cdr3_nt: TGTGCCAGCAGCGGAACTATCAGGAACACTGAAGCTTTCTTT
v_call: TRBV28; j_call: TRBJ2-3; clone_size: once; d_call: TRBD2; cdr3_aa: CASSLAAGTSGRSSTDTQYF; cdr3_nt: TGTGCCAGCAGTTTAGCGGCCGGGACTAGCGGGAGGAGTAGCACAGATACGCAGTATTTT
v_call: TRBV7-9; j_call: TRBJ2-3; clone_size: .; d_call: .; cdr3_aa: CASSLVAGGGTDTQYF; cdr3_nt: TGTGCCAGCAGCTTAGTCGCCGGAGGTGGTACAGATACGCAGTATTTT
v_call: TRBV29-1; j_call: TRBJ1-5; clone_size: .; d_call: .; cdr3_aa: CSVREQINQPQHF; cdr3_nt: TGCAGCGTCAGGGAACAGATCAATCAGCCCCAGCATTTT
v_call: TRBV24-1; j_call: TRBJ1-2; clone_size: .; d_call: .; cdr3_aa: CATSAPGVGYGYTF; cdr3_nt: TGTGCCACCAGTGCACCGGGAGTAGGCTATGGCTACACCTTC
v_call: TRBV6-2/TRBV6-3; j_call: TRBJ2-7; clone_size: .; d_call: TRBD2; cdr3_aa: CASSLNVLAVLTSYEQYF; cdr3_nt: TGTGCCAGCAGCCTAAACGTTCTAGCGGTCCTTACCTCCTACGAGCAGTACTTC
v_call: TRBV19; j_call: TRBJ2-7; clone_size: few; d_call: TRBD2; cdr3_aa: CASSPSSGGGYEQYF; cdr3_nt: TGTGCCAGTAGCCCTTCTAGCGGGGGGGGCTACGAGCAGTACTTC
v_call: TRBV3-1/TRBV3-2; j_call: TRBJ2-3; clone_size: .; d_call: TRBD2; cdr3_aa: CASSQGTSGAAVTQYF; cdr3_nt: TGTGCCAGCAGCCAAGGGACTAGCGGGGCGGCGGTTACGCAGTATTTT
v_call: TRBV27; j_call: TRBJ2-7; clone_size: once; d_call: .; cdr3_aa: CASSFRRTTSEQYF; cdr3_nt: TGTGCCAGCAGTTTCCGTAGAACTACTAGCGAGCAGTACTTC
v_call: TRBV7-3; j_call: TRBJ2-6; clone_size: .; d_call: .; cdr3_aa: CASSLNQAGANVLTF; cdr3_nt: TGTGCCAGCAGCTTGAATCAGGCTGGGGCCAACGTCCTGACTTTC
v_call: TRBV2; j_call: TRBJ2-3; clone_size: .; d_call: TRBD2; cdr3_aa: CASQKGLVTDTQYF; cdr3_nt: TGTGCCAGCCAAAAGGGACTAGTGACAGATACGCAGTATTTT
v_call: TRBV4-1; j_call: TRBJ1-1; clone_size: few; d_call: .; cdr3_aa: CASSQLSRNTEAFF; cdr3_nt: TGCGCCAGCAGCCAACTTTCCCGTAACACTGAAGCTTTCTTT
v_call: TRBV5-1; j_call: TRBJ2-1; clone_size: .; d_call: TRBD1; cdr3_aa: CASSLNLRGSSYNEQFF; cdr3_nt: TGCGCCAGCAGCTTGAACCTCAGGGGGAGCTCCTACAATGAGCAGTTCTTC
v_call: TRBV20-1; j_call: TRBJ2-7; clone_size: .; d_call: .; cdr3_aa: CSASPAGSVEQYF; cdr3_nt: TGCAGTGCTAGTCCGGCAGGGTCGGTCGAGCAGTACTTC
v_call: TRBV12-5; j_call: TRBJ1-6; clone_size: many; d_call: .; cdr3_aa: CASGLFLNSPLHF; cdr3_nt: TGTGCTAGTGGTTTGTTCCTGAATTCACCCCTCCACTTT
v_call: TRBV15; j_call: TRBJ1-4; clone_size: .; d_call: .; cdr3_aa: CATSRDPVFVGRREKLFF; cdr3_nt: TGTGCCACCAGCAGAGATCCGGTTTTTGTGGGAAGGAGGGAAAAACTGTTTTTT
v_call: TRBV7-9; j_call: TRBJ2-1; clone_size: .; d_call: TRBD2; cdr3_aa: CASSLAGAPSFF; cdr3_nt: TGTGCCAGCAGCCTAGCGGGAGCCCCTTCGTTCTTC
v_call: TRBV28; j_call: TRBJ1-6; clone_size: .; d_call: .; cdr3_aa: CASTTGGLGSPLHF; cdr3_nt: TGTGCCAGCACCACGGGCGGGCTGGGCTCACCCCTCCACTTT
v_call: TRBV5-8; j_call: TRBJ2-1; clone_size: .; d_call: TRBD1; cdr3_aa: CASSSGTGAYNEQFF; cdr3_nt: TGTGCCAGCAGCTCCGGGACAGGCGCCTACAATGAGCAGTTCTTC